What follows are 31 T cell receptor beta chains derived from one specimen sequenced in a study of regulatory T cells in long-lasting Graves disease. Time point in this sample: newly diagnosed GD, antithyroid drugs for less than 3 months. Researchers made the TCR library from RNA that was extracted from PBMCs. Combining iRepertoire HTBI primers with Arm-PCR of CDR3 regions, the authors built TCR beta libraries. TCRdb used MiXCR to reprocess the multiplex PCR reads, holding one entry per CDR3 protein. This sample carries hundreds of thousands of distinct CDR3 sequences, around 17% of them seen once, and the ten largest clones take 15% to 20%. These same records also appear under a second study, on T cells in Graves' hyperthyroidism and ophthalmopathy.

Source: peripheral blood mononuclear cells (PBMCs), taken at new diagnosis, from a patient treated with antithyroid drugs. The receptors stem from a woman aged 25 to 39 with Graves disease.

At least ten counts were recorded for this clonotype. This CDR3 is CASSALGGGSYEQYF. For the CDR3, the DNA is TGTGCCAGCAGTGCCCTCGGGGGGGGTTCCTACGAGCAGTACTTC. The genes are TRBV6-1 and TRBJ2-7; 8 nucleotides align to TRBD2. The J segment lost 1 base and the V segment lost 4 bases, leaving 6 bases of the junction unmatched. CDR1 is MNHNS, CDR2 SASEGT, per germline. The CDR3 runs 15 residues.

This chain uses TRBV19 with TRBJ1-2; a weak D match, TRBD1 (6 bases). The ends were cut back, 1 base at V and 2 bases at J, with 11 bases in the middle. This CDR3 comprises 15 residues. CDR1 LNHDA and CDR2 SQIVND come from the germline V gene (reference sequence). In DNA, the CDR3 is TGTGCCAGTAGTATAGGTCGGGGGGCCAACTATGGCTACACCTTC. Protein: CASSIGRGANYGYTF.

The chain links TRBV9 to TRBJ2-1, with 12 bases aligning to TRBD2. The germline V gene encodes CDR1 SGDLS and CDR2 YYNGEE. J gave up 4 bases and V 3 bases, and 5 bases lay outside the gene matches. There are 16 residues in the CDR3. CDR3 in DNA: TGTGCCAGCAGCGCCGGGACTAGCGGGCTTTACAATGAGCAGTTCTTC. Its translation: CASSAGTSGLYNEQFF. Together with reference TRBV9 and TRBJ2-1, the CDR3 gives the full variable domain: DSGVTQTPKHLITATGQRVTLRCSPRSGDLSVYWYQQSLDQGLQFLIQYYNGEERAKGNILERFSAQQFPDLHSELNLSSLELGDSALYFCASSAGTSGLYNEQFFGPGTRLTVL.

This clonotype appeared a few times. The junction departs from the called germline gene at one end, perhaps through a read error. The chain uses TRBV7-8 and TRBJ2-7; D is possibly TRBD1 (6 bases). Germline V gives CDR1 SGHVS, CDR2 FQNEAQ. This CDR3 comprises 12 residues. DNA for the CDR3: TGTGCCAGCAGCTTAGCGTCAACAGGGCCTTTTTTC. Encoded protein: CASSLASTGPFF.

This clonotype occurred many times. The CDR3 DNA reads TGTGCCAGCAGTTTTCCTAGCGGAGGCCCAGGGGAGACCCAGTACTTC. Its translation: CASSFPSGGPGETQYF. The rearrangement links TRBV28 to TRBJ2-5; 7 positions agree with TRBD2. V lost 3 bases and J lost 5; bases outside the gene matches: 12. The CDR3 runs to 16 residues. From germline, CDR1 is MDHEN and CDR2 SYDVKM. Complete variable domain (other parts from reference TRBV28 and TRBJ2-5): DVKVTQSSRYLVKRTGEKVFLECVQDMDHENMFWYRQDPGLGLRLIYFSYDVKMKEKGDIPEGYSVSREKKERFSLILESASTNQTSMYLCASSFPSGGPGETQYFGPGTRLLVL.

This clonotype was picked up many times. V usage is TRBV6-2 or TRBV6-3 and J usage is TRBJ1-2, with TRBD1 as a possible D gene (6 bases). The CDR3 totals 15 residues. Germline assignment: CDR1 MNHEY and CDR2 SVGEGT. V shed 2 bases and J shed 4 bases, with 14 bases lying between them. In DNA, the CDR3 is TGTGCCAGCAGTTACCGCAGGGGCTCTAGCTATGGCTACACCTTC. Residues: CASSYRRGSSYGYTF.

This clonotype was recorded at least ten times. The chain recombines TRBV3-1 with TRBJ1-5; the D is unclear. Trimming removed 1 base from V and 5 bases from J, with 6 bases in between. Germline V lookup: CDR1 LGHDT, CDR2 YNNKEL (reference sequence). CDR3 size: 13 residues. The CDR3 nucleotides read TGTGCCAGCAGCCAAGCCTTCGATCAGCCCCAGCATTTT. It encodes CASSQAFDQPQHF.

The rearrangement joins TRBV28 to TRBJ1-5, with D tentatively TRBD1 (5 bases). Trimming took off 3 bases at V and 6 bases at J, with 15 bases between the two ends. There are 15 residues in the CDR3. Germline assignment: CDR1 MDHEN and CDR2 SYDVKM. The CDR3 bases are TGTGCCAGCAGTTTTGGTCCAGGGTCCGCTCAGCCCCAGCATTTT. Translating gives CASSFGPGSAQPQHF. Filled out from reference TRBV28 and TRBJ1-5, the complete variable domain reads DVKVTQSSRYLVKRTGEKVFLECVQDMDHENMFWYRQDPGLGLRLIYFSYDVKMKEKGDIPEGYSVSREKKERFSLILESASTNQTSMYLCASSFGPGSAQPQHFGDGTRLSIL.

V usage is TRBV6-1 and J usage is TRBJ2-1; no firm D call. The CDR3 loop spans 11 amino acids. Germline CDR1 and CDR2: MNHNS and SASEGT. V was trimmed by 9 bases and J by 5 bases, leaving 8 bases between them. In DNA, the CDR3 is TGTGCCAGTGCTTTAAACAATGAGCAGTTCTTC. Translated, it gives CASALNNEQFF.

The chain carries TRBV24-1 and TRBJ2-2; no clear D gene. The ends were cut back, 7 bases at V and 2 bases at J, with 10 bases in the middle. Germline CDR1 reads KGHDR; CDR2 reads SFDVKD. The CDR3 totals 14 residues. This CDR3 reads CATRSELNTGELFF. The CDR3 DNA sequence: TGTGCCACCAGATCCGAGCTCAACACCGGGGAGCTGTTTTTT.

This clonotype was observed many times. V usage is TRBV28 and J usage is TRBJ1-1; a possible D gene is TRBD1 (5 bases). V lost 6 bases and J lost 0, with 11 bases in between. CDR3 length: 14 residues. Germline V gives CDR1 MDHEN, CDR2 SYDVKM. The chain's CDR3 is CASRDTGMNTEAFF. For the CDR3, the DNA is TGTGCCAGCAGGGACACCGGAATGAACACTGAAGCTTTCTTT.

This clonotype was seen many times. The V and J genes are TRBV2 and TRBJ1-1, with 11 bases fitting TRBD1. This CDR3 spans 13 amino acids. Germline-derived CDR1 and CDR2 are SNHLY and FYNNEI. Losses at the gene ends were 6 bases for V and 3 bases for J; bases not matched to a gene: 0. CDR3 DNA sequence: TGTGCCAGCAGGGGACAGGGGGACACTGAAGCTTTCTTT. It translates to CASRGQGDTEAFF.

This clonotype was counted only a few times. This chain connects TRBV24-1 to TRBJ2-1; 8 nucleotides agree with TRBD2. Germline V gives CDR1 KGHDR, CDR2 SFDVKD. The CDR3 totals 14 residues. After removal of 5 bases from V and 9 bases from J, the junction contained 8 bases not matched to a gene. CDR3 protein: CATSGVAGWSEQFF. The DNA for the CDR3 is TGTGCCACCAGTGGGGTAGCGGGATGGAGTGAGCAGTTCTTC.

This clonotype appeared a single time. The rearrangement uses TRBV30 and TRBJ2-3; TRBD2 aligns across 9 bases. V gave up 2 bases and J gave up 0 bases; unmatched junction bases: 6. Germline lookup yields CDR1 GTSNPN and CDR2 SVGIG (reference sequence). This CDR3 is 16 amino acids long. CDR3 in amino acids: CAWSPSSGTSTDTQYF. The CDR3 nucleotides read TGTGCCTGGAGTCCCTCTAGCGGGACGAGCACAGATACGCAGTATTTT.

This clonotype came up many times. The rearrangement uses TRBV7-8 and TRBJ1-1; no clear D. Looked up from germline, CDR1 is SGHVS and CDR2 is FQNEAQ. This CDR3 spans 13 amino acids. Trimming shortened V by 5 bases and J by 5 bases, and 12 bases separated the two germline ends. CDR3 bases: TGTGCCAGCAGCGCACGGTTGGGGACTGAAGCTTTCTTT. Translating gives CASSARLGTEAFF.

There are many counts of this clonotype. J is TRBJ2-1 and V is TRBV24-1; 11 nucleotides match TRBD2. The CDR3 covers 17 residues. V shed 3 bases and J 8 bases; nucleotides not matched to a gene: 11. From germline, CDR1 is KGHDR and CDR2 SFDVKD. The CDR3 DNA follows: TGTGCCACCAGTGATCCAGGGACTAGCGGACGGACACATGAGCAGTTCTTC. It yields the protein CATSDPGTSGRTHEQFF.

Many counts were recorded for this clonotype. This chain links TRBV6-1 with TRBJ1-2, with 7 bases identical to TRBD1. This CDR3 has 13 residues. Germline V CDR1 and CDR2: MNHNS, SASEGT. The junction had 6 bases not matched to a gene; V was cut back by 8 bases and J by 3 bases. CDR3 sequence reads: CASDRQGYYGYTF. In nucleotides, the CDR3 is TGTGCCAGCGACCGACAGGGCTACTATGGCTACACCTTC.

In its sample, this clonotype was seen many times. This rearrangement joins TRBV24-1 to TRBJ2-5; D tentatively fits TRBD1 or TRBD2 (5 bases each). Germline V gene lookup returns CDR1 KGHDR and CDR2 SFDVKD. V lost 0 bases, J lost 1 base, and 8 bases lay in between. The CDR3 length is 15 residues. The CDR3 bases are TGTGCCACCAGTGATTTGATGGGGGTCCAAGAGACCCAGTACTTC. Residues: CATSDLMGVQETQYF.

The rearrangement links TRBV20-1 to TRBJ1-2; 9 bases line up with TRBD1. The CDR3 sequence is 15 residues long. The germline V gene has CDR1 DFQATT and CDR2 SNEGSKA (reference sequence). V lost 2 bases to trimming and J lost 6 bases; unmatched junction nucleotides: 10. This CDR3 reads CSARSRQGVDHGYTF. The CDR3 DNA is TGCAGTGCTAGATCACGACAGGGGGTGGACCATGGCTACACCTTC.

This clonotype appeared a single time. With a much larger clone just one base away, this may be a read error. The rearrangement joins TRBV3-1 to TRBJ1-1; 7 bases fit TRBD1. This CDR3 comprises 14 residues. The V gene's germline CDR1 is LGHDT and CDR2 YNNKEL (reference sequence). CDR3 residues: CAGSQQGRRTEAFF. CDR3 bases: TGTGCCGGCAGCCAACAGGGGCGTCGGACTGAAGCTTTCTTT.

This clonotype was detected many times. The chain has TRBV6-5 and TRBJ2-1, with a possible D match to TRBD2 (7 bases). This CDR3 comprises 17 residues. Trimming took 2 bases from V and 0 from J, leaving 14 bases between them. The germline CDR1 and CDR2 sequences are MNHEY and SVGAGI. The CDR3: CASSYRGWTSSYNEQFF. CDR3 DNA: TGTGCCAGCAGTTACAGGGGGTGGACTAGCTCCTACAATGAGCAGTTCTTC.

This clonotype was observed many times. The CDR3 loop is CASSDRTSGRSNEQFF. The DNA of the CDR3 is TGTGCCAGCAGTGACAGGACTAGCGGGAGAAGTAATGAGCAGTTCTTC. The rearrangement joins TRBV2 to TRBJ2-1; 13 bases are a match to TRBD2. Per the germline V gene, CDR1 is SNHLY and CDR2 is FYNNEI. The junction had 6 bases not matched to a gene; V was cut back by 3 bases and J by 7 bases. CDR3 length: 16 residues.

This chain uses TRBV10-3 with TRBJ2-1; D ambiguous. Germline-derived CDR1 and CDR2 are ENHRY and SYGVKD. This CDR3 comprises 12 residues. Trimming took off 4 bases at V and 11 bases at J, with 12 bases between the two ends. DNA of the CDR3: TGTGCCATCAGTGGTAGTTCACGGCAGCAGTTCTTC. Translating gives CAISGSSRQQFF.

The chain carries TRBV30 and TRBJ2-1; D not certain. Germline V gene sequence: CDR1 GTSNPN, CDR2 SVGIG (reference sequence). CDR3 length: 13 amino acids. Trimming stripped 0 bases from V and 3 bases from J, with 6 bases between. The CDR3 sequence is CAWSVPGYNEQFF. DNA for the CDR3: TGTGCCTGGAGTGTACCCGGCTACAATGAGCAGTTCTTC.

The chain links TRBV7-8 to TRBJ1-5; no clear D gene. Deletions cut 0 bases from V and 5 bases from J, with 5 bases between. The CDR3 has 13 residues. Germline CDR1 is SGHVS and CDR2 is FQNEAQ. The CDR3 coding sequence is TGTGCCAGCAGCTTAGCCCTAGATCAGCCCCAGCATTTT. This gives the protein CASSLALDQPQHF.

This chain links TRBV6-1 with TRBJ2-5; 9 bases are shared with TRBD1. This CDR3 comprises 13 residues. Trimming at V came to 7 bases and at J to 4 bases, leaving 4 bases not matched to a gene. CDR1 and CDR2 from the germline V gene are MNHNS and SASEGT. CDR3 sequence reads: CASTMTGGETQYF. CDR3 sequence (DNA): TGTGCCAGCACCATGACAGGGGGAGAGACCCAGTACTTC.

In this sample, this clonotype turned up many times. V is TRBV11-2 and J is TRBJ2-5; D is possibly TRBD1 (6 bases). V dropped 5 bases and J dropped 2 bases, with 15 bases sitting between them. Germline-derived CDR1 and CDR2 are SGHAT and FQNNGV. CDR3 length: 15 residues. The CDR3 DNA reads TGTGCCAGCAGCCCCGGCCGGACAGCTCAAGAGACCCAGTACTTC. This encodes CASSPGRTAQETQYF.

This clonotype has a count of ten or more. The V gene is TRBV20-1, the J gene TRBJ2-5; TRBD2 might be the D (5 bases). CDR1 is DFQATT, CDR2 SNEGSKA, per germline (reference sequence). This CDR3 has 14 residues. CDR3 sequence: CSPKRAGGLETQYF. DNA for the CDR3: TGCAGCCCGAAGAGGGCTGGCGGCCTTGAGACCCAGTACTTC.

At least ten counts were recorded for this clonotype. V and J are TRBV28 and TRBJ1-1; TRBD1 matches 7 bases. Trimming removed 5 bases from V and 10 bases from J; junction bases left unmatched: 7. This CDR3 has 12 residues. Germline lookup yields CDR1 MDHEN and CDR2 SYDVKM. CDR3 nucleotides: TGTGCCAGCAGTACCAGGACAGGAGGAGCTTTCTTT. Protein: CASSTRTGGAFF.

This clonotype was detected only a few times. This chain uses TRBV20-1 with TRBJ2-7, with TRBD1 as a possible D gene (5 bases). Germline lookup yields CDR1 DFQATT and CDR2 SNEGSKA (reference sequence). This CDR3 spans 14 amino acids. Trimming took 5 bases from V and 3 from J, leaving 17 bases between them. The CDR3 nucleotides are TGCAGTGCTTTTTACCGAATCGACAGCTACGAGCAGTACTTC. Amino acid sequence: CSAFYRIDSYEQYF.

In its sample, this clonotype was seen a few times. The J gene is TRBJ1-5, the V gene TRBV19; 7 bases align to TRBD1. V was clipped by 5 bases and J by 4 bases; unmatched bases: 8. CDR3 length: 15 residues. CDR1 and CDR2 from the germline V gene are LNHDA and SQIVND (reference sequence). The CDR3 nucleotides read TGTGCCAGTAGTCCCGTTGGGACAGTTAATCAGCCCCAGCATTTT. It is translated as CASSPVGTVNQPQHF. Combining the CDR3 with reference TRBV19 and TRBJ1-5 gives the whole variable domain DGGITQSPKYLFRKEGQNVTLSCEQNLNHDAMYWYRQDPGQGLRLIYYSQIVNDFQKGDIAEGYSVSREKKESFPLTVTSAQKNPTAFYLCASSPVGTVNQPQHFGDGTRLSIL.